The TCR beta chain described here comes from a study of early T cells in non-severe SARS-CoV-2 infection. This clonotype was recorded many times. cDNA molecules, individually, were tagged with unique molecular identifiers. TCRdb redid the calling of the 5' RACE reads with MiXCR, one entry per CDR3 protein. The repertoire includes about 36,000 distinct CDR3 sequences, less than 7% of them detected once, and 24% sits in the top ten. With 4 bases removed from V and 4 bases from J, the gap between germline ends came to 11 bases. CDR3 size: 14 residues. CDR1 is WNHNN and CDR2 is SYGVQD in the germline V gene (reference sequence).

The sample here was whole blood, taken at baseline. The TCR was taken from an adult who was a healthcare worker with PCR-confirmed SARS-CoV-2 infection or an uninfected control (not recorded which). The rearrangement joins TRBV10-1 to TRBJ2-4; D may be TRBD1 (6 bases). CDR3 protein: CASSVGQGKNIQYF. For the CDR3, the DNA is TGCGCCAGCAGTGTAGGCCAGGGGAAAAACATTCAGTACTTC.